The entry below gives a single T cell receptor (beta chain) sequence along with its context. Generated by immunoSEQ multiplex PCR, the TCRdb table keeps only in-frame clones and is missing some. The sample contains roughly 650,000 clones, approximately 96% of which appear only once. The CDR3 totals 15 residues. Deletions cut 6 bases from V and 7 bases from J, with 19 bases between. Germline V CDR1 and CDR2: MDHEN, SYDVKM. These data are taken from a study of shared clonotypes between healthy human individuals. Background on the study: Three plates each covered CD4 naive and memory; CD8 naive two, CD8 memory one.

Naive CD8 cells, CD45RO-negative and positively selected for CCR7, excluded terminally differentiated effector memory CD45RA+ cells. Free of recent acute infections or vaccinations, the donors were healthy HIV-negative adults. The sequence was collected from a woman in her 30s in good health. The chain combines TRBV28 with TRBJ2-1; a weak D match, TRBD1 (6 bases). Sequencing was done on a sample of naive CD8+ T cells sorted from blood. CDR3 sequence reads: CASSKDRTGKNEQFF. In DNA form, the CDR3 reads TGTGCCAGCAGCAAGGACAGAACGGGAAAGAATGAGCAGTTCTTC.